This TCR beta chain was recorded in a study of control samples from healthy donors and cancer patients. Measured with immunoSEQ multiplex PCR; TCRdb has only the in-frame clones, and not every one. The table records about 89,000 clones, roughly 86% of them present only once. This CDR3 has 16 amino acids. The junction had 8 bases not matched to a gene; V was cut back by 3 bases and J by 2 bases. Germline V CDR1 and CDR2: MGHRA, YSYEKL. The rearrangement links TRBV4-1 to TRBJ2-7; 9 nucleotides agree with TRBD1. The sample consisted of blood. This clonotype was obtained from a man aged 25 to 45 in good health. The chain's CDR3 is CASSQPGTGRTYEQYF. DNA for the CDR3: TGCGCCAGCAGCCAGCCCGGGACAGGGAGAACCTACGAGCAGTACTTC.